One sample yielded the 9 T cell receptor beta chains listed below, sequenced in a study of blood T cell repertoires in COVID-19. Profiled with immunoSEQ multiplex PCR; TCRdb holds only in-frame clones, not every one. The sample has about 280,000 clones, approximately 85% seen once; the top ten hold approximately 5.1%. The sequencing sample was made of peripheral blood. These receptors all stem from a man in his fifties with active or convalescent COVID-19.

The CDR3 nucleotides are TGCGCCAGCACCCCCTCACAGGGGGCGCCTGGGGCCAACGTCCTGACTTTC. It codes for CASTPSQGAPGANVLTF. This chain joins TRBV10-2 and TRBJ2-6; the match to TRBD1 covers 9 bases. V lost 7 bases, J lost 2 bases, and 9 bases stayed unmatched. The V gene's germline CDR1 is WSHSY and CDR2 SAAADI. The CDR3 totals 17 residues.

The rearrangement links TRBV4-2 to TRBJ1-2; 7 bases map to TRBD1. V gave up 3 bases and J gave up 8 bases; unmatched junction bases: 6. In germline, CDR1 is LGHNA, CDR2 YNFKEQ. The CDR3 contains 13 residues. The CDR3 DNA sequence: TGTGCCAGCAGCCACAGACAGGGAGACGGCTACACCTTC. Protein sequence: CASSHRQGDGYTF.

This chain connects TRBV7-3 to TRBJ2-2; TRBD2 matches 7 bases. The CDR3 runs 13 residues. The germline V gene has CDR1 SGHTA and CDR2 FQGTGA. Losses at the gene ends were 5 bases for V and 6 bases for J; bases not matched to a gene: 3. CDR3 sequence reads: CASSPREAGELFF. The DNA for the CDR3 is TGTGCCAGCAGCCCCCGGGAGGCCGGGGAGCTGTTTTTT.

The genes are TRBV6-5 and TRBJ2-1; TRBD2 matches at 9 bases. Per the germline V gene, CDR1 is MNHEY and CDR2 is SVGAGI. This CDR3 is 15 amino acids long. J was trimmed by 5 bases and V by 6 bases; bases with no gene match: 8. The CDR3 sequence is CASRTLAGSHNEQFF. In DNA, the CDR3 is TGTGCCAGCAGGACGCTAGCGGGGAGTCACAATGAGCAGTTCTTC.

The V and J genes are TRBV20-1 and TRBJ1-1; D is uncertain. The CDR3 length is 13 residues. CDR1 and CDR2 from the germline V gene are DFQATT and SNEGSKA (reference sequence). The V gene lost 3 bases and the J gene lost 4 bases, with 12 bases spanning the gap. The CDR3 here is CSASLAPGTEAFF. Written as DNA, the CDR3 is TGCAGTGCTAGTTTAGCTCCTGGCACTGAAGCTTTCTTT.

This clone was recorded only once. CDR3: CASSPGLAVEQFF. In nucleotides, the CDR3 is TGTGCCAGCAGCCCGGGACTTGCCGTTGAGCAGTTCTTC. The chain carries TRBV7-3 and TRBJ2-1; D is perhaps TRBD2 (6 bases). The CDR3 length is 13 residues. The germline gives CDR1 SGHTA, CDR2 FQGTGA. The ends were cut back, 5 bases at V and 9 bases at J, with 14 bases in the middle.

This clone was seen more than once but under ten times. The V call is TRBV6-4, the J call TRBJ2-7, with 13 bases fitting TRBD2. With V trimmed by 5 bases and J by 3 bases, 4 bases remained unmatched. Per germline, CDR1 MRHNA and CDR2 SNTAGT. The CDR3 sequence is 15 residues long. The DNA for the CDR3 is TGTGCCAGCAGTCGGACTAGCGGGAGTATCTACGAGCAGTACTTC. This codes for CASSRTSGSIYEQYF.

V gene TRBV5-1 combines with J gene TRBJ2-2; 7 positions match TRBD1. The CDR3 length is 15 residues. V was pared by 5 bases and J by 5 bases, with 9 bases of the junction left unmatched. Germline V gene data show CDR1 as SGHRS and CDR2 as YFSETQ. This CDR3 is CASSSRTGRTGELFF. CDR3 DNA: TGCGCCAGCAGTTCCCGGACAGGTCGTACCGGGGAGCTGTTTTTT.

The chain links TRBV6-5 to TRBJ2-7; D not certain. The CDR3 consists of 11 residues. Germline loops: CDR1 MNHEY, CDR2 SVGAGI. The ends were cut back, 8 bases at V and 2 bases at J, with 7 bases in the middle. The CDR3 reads CASATTYEQYF. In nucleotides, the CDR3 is TGTGCCAGCGCAACAACCTACGAGCAGTACTTC.